This record looks at one T cell receptor (beta chain) sequence and its context. No antigen is known for it. The PCR contained 60 Vbeta and 13 Jbeta primers. Libraries were prepared by immunoSEQ multiplex PCR; TCRdb keeps only in-frame clonotypes and omits some of them. There are over 100,000 clones in the sample; around 82% occur only once, and 1.5% to 2% lies in the top ten. Germline V gene data show CDR1 as SEHNR and CDR2 as FQNEAQ (reference sequence). CDR3 length equals 19 residues. Trimming pared 0 bases from V and 5 bases from J, leaving 25 bases between. Donors counted as nominally healthy when sampled, yet unrecorded immune exposures were likely. The data were obtained in a study of cytomegalovirus exposure and HLA in healthy donors. Broader study findings: Reports showed the classifier diagnosing cytomegalovirus status with high specificity and sensitivity. A later analysis showed that HLA-associated TCR beta chains had undergone more clonal expansion than equally common others.

The sequence was collected from a woman aged 40 to 50 in good health and CMV-seronegative. Sequencing used PBMCs. The gene calls are TRBV7-9 and TRBJ1-2, with D perhaps TRBD1 (5 bases). The CDR3 DNA reads as TGTGCCAGCAGCTTAGCTGGGGAAACAAGCCGAAGGGGCCCATATGGCTACACCTTC. It yields the protein CASSLAGETSRRGPYGYTF. The variable domain in full, with the rest retrieved from reference TRBV7-9 and TRBJ1-2, is DTGVSQNPRHKITKRGQNVTFRCDPISEHNRLYWYRQTLGQGPEFLTYFQNEAQLEKSRLLSDRFSAERPKGSFSTLEIQRTEQGDSAMYLCASSLAGETSRRGPYGYTFGSGTRLTVV.